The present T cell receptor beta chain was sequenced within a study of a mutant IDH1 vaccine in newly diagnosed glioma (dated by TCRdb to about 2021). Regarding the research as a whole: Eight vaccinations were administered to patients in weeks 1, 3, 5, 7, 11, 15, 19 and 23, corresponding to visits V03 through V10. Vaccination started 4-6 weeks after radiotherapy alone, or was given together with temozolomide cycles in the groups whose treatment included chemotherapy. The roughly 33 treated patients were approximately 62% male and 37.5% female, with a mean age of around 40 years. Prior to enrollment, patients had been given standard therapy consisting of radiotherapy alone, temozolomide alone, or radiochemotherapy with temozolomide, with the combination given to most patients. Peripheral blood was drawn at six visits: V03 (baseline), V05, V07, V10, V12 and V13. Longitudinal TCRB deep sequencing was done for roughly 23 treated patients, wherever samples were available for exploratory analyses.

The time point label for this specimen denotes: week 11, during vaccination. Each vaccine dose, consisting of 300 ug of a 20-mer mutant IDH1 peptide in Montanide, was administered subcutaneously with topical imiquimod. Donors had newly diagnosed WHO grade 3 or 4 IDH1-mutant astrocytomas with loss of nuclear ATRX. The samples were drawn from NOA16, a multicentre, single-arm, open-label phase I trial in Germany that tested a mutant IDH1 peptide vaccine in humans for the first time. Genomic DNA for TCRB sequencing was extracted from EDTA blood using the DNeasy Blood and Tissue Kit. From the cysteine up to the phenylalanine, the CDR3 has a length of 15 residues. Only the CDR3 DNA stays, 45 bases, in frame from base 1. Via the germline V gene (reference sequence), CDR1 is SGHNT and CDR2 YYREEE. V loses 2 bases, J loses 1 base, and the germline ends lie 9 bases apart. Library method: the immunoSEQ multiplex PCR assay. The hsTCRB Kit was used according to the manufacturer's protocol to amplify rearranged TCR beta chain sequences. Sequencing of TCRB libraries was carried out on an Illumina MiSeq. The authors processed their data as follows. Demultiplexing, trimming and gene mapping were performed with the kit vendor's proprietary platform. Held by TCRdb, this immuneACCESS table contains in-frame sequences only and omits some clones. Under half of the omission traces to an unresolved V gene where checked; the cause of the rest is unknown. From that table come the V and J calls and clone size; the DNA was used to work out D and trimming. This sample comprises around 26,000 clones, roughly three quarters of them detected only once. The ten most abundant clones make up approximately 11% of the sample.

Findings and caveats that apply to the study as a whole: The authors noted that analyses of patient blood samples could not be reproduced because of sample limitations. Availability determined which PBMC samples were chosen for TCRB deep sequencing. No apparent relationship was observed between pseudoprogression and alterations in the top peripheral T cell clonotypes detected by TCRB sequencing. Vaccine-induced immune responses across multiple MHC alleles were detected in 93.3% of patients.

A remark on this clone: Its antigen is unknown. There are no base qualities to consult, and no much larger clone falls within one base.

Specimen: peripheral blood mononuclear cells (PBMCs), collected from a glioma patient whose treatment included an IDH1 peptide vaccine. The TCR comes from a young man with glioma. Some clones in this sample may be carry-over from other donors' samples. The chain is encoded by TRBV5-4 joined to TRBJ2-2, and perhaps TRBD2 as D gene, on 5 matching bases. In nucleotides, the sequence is TGTGCCAGCAGCTTCGTTCGGGGGAACACCGGGGAGCTGTTTTTT. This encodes CASSFVRGNTGELFF.